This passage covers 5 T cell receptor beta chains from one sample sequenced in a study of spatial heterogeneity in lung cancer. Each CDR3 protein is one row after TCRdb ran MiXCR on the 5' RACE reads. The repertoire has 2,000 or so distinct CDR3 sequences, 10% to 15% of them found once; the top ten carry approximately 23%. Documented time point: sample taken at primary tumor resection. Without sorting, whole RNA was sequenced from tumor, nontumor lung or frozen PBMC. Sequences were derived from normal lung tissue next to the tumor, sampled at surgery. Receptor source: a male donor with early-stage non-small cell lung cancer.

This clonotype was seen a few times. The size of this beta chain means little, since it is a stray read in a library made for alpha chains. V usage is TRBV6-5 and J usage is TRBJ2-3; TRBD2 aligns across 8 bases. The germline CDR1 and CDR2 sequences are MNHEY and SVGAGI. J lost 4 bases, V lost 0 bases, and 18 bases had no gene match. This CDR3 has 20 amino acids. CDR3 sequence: CASSYSMVLAGGRGPDTQYF. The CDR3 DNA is TGTGCCAGCAGTTACTCGATGGTGTTGGCGGGGGGCAGGGGCCCAGATACGCAGTATTTT.

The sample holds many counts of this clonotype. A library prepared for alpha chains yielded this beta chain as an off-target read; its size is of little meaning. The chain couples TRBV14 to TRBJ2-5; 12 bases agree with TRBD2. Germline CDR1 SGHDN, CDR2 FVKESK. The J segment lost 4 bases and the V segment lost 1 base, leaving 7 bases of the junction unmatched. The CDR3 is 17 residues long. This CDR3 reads CASSQAPGLAGGETQYF. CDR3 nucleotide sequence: TGTGCCAGCAGCCAAGCTCCGGGACTAGCGGGCGGAGAGACCCAGTACTTC.

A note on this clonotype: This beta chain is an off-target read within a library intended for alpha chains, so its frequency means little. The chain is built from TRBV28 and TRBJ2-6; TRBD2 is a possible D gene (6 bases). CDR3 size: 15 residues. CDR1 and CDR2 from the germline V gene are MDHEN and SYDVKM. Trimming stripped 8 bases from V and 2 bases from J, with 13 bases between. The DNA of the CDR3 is TGTGCCAGCGCAAGGAGGGCTACTGGGGCCAACGTCCTGACTTTC. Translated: CASARRATGANVLTF.

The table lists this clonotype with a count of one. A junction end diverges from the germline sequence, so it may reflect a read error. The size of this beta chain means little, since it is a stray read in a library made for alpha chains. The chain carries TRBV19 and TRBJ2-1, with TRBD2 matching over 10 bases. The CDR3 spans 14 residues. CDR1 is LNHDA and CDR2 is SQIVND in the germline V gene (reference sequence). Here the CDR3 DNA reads TGTGCCAGTAGTACGCGCACTAGCGGGGTAGTGGGGTCCTTC. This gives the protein CASSTRTSGVVGSF.

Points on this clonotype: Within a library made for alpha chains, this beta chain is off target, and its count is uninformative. CDR3 in DNA: TGTGCCAGCAGCTTGGGTGTGCGGGAGGTAGACAATGAGCAGTTCTTC. This gives the protein CASSLGVREVDNEQFF. This chain joins TRBV11-2 and TRBJ2-1; TRBD2 agrees at 8 bases. V was clipped by 3 bases and J by 5 bases; unmatched bases: 9. CDR3 size: 16 residues. In germline, CDR1 is SGHAT, CDR2 FQNNGV.